This T cell receptor beta chain was recorded in a study of blood T cell repertoires in COVID-19. Study context: The origin of the acute and convalescent COVID-19 samples was the United States, Italy and Spain. Sample material is recorded as cDNA or gDNA derived from T cells, B-cell-depleted T cells, or PBMCs.

Trimming took 4 bases from V and 0 from J; bases not matched to a gene: 2. Germline V gene sequence: CDR1 KGHSH, CDR2 LQKENI. The CDR3 is 15 amino acids. In the authors' methods: Reference gene primer amplification in the assay estimated nucleated cell counts. Only in-frame clones appear in the TCRdb table, and some are missing; sequencing was by immunoSEQ multiplex PCR. That table furnishes V, J and clone size, whereas the DNA furnished D and trimming. The table records over 100,000 clones, approximately 80% of them present only once. The chain recombines TRBV18 with TRBJ1-5; 8 bases match TRBD1. What was sequenced was peripheral blood. This receptor was taken from a woman older than 75 with active or convalescent COVID-19. The CDR3 region is CASSQGQVSNQPQHF. CDR3 nucleotides: TGTGCCAGCTCACAGGGACAGGTTAGCAATCAGCCCCAGCATTTT.